This entry lists 13 T cell receptor beta chains sequenced from one sample in a study of cytomegalovirus exposure and HLA in healthy donors. Only in-frame clones appear in the TCRdb table, and some are missing; sequencing was by immunoSEQ multiplex PCR. The data contain 90,000 to 100,000 clones, approximately 90% of them singletons. Source material: PBMCs. These receptors originate from a woman aged 30 to 39 in good health and CMV-seronegative.

The V call is TRBV28, the J call TRBJ1-1, with a tentative D call TRBD1 (5 bases). V lost 4 bases to trimming and J lost 1 base, with 13 bases between them. The CDR3 runs 15 residues. Germline V lookup: CDR1 MDHEN, CDR2 SYDVKM. DNA for the CDR3: TGTGCCAGCAGTTCTCCTCAGGGCCCGAACACTGAAGCTTTCTTT. Translating it yields CASSSPQGPNTEAFF.

This clone has only a few counts. This sequence joins TRBV28 and TRBJ1-2; 10 bases are a match to TRBD1. Germline assignment: CDR1 MDHEN and CDR2 SYDVKM. The V gene end was trimmed by 4 bases and the J gene end by 2 bases; junction bases not matched to a gene: 10. The CDR3 spans 17 residues. The CDR3, as DNA: TGTGCCAGCAGTTCCGACCTCGGACAGGGGGACAACTATGGCTACACCTTC. Its protein product is CASSSDLGQGDNYGYTF.

The chain combines TRBV7-2 with TRBJ1-2; D remains ambiguous. The length of the CDR3 is 13 residues. From germline, CDR1 is SGHTA and CDR2 FQGNSA. V gave up 1 base and J gave up 4 bases, with 7 bases separating them. CDR3 protein: CASSLGFGYGYTF. The CDR3 bases are TGTGCCAGCAGCTTAGGGTTCGGCTATGGCTACACCTTC.

The rearrangement joins TRBV4-2 to TRBJ2-7, with D perhaps TRBD2 (6 bases). This CDR3 is built from 16 residues. V lost 1 base and J lost 5, with 18 bases in between. Germline values: CDR1 LGHNA, CDR2 YNFKEQ. CDR3 amino acids: CASSQAGTPFHNEQYF. CDR3 bases: TGTGCCAGCAGCCAAGCCGGGACTCCCTTTCACAACGAGCAGTACTTC.

The V call is TRBV27, the J call TRBJ1-3, with D maybe TRBD1 (5 bases). The CDR3 covers 15 residues. Germline assignment: CDR1 MNHEY and CDR2 SMNVEV (reference sequence). V lost 3 bases to trimming and J lost 4 bases, with 13 bases between them. CDR3 protein: CASSLGGMGGNTIYF. In DNA, the CDR3 is TGTGCCAGCAGTTTGGGGGGTATGGGGGGAAACACCATATATTTT.

The chain recombines TRBV2 with TRBJ1-1; D is unresolved. V was pared by 2 bases and J by 4 bases, with 17 bases between. Germline CDR1 SNHLY, CDR2 FYNNEI. The CDR3 spans 16 residues. The CDR3 sequence: CASSERGLRLATEAFF. The CDR3 DNA reads TGTGCCAGCAGTGAACGGGGTCTCCGGTTGGCCACTGAAGCTTTCTTT.

The chain uses TRBV15 and TRBJ1-5; 9 bases are a match to TRBD1. Losses at the gene ends were 2 bases for V and 2 bases for J; bases not matched to a gene: 16. The germline V gene has CDR1 LNHNV and CDR2 YYDKDF (reference sequence). The CDR3 length is 20 residues. CDR3 sequence reads: CATSRHIRDRVIFGNQPQHF. The CDR3, as DNA: TGTGCCACCAGCAGACACATCCGGGACAGGGTAATCTTCGGCAATCAGCCCCAGCATTTT.

This chain connects TRBV9 to TRBJ1-4; D is possibly TRBD1 (6 bases). The CDR3 totals 15 residues. Germline V lookup: CDR1 SGDLS, CDR2 YYNGEE. Between the trimmed V and J ends, which lost 3 bases and 4 bases, there was a span of 13 bases. The CDR3 spells CASSDSTGYNEKLFF. CDR3 DNA: TGTGCCAGCAGCGACTCGACAGGCTATAATGAAAAACTGTTTTTT.

The rearrangement links TRBV6-6 to TRBJ2-5, with 8 bases lining up with TRBD1. J gave up 4 bases and V 6 bases, and 7 bases lay outside the gene matches. This CDR3 spans 14 amino acids. Germline V lookup: CDR1 MNHNY, CDR2 SVGAGI (reference sequence). The DNA of the CDR3 is TGTGCCAGCAGCTCTACAGGGGGAATAGAGACCCAGTACTTC. It specifies CASSSTGGIETQYF.

This clone turned up a few times. This chain connects TRBV11-2 to TRBJ2-3; 7 bases line up with TRBD2. In germline, CDR1 is SGHAT, CDR2 FQNNGV. J was trimmed by 2 bases and V by 6 bases; bases with no gene match: 5. CDR3 length: 14 residues. The CDR3 reads CASRTGGSTDTQYF. CDR3 DNA sequence: TGTGCCAGCAGGACGGGGGGATCCACAGATACGCAGTATTTT.

This clone is a singleton in its sample. The V call is TRBV6-5, the J call TRBJ2-7; 8 bases fit TRBD1. CDR1 and CDR2 (germline): MNHEY, SVGAGI. V lost 5 bases and J lost 0; bases outside the gene matches: 3. The CDR3 sequence is 14 residues long. CDR3 residues: CASSPTGASYEQYF. The CDR3, as DNA: TGTGCCAGCAGTCCGACAGGGGCCTCCTACGAGCAGTACTTC.

The CDR3 is CASSGTGGHEQYF. The CDR3 DNA reads TGTGCCAGCAGTGGGACAGGGGGCCACGAGCAGTACTTC. V gene TRBV6-5 combines with J gene TRBJ2-7; 12 bases are a match to TRBD1. V shed 5 bases, J shed 5 bases, and the junction held 1 base outside the gene matches. Germline loops: CDR1 MNHEY, CDR2 SVGAGI. The CDR3 has 13 residues.

The chain combines TRBV6-5 with TRBJ1-5; maybe TRBD1 (6 bases). V lost 3 bases, J lost 3 bases, and 12 bases lay in between. Germline CDR1 MNHEY, CDR2 SVGAGI. The CDR3 extends over 15 amino acids. As DNA, the CDR3 is TGTGCCAGCAGTTATGCAGGGGTTCCCAATCAGCCCCAGCATTTT. This gives the protein CASSYAGVPNQPQHF.